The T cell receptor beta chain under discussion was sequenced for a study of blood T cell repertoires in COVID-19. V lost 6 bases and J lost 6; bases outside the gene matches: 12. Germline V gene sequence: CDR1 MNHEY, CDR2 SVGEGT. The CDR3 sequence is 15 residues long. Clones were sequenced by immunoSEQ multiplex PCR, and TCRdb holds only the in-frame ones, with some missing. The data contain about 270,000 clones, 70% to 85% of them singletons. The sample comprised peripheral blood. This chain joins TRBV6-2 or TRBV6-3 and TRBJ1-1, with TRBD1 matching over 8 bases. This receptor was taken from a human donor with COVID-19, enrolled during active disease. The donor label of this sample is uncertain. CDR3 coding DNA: TGTGCCAGCAGACCTACGGGACAGGCGCGATCTGAAGCTTTCTTT. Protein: CASRPTGQARSEAFF.